These 7 T cell receptor beta chains share one sample of origin, sequenced in a study of graft-versus-host responses after intestinal transplantation. Grafts had their tissue processed, releasing intraepithelial and lamina propria lymphocytes. Sequenced by immunoSEQ multiplex PCR; TCRdb stores in-frame clones only, minus some. The sample yields more than 2,000 clones, over 60% seen once. The sequencing here drew on ileum tissue, taken 18 days after transplant. The source of these receptors is a human patient who received an intestinal transplant, so some T cells may come from the graft donor.

The chain has TRBV30 and TRBJ2-7; 13 bases align to TRBD2. J gave up 3 bases and V 3 bases, and 11 bases lay outside the gene matches. The CDR3 extends over 17 amino acids. Germline V lookup: CDR1 GTSNPN, CDR2 SVGIG (reference sequence). The CDR3 region has the DNA TGTGCCTGGAGAAGGACTAGCGGGAGAGGGGGGTACTACGAGCAGTACTTC. Translated, it gives CAWRRTSGRGGYYEQYF.

The rearrangement links TRBV21-1 to TRBJ1-6. TRBV21-1 is marked as a pseudogene. CDR3 length equals 18 residues. This chain's CDR3 is CASSKFVLHIHHNSPLHF. In nucleotides, the CDR3 is TGTGCCAGCAGTAAATTCGTGCTACACATACATCATAATTCACCCCTCCACTTT.

The chain has TRBV25-1 and TRBJ2-1; D gene ambiguous. Germline V gene lookup returns CDR1 MGHDK and CDR2 SYGVNS. Deletions cut 4 bases from V and 0 bases from J, with 7 bases between. This CDR3 spans 14 amino acids. CDR3 in DNA: TGTGCCAGCAGTGGATCGAGCTCCTACAATGAGCAGTTCTTC. Translation gives CASSGSSSYNEQFF.

The V gene is TRBV29-1, the J gene TRBJ1-2; D is perhaps TRBD1 (5 bases). Germline loops: CDR1 SQVTM, CDR2 ANQGSEA. The CDR3 extends over 10 amino acids. V dropped 3 bases and J dropped 6 bases, with 5 bases sitting between them. The CDR3 DNA is TGCAGCGTTGACAGGGATGGCTACACCTTC. Its protein is CSVDRDGYTF.

The chain has TRBV10-1 and TRBJ2-3, with 12 bases that match TRBD2. CDR3 length: 15 residues. The V and J ends lost 4 bases and 3 bases, in that order; junction bases with no gene match: 2. CDR1 and CDR2 (germline): WNHNN, SYGVQD (reference sequence). The CDR3 loop reads CASSGGTSGTDTQYF. The CDR3 nucleotides are TGCGCCAGCAGTGGCGGGACTAGCGGGACAGATACGCAGTATTTT.

The rearrangement links TRBV6-6 to TRBJ1-2, with 8 bases fitting TRBD1. Trimming removed 7 bases from V and 4 bases from J; junction bases left unmatched: 11. This CDR3 is built from 15 residues. From germline, CDR1 is MNHNY and CDR2 SVGAGI (reference sequence). CDR3 in DNA: TGTGCCAGCACGAAGGACAGGGCGTATACCTATGGCTACACCTTC. It encodes CASTKDRAYTYGYTF.

This chain uses TRBV11-2 with TRBJ2-3, with D perhaps TRBD2 (6 bases). The CDR3 is made up of 14 amino acids. V was clipped by 2 bases and J by 4 bases, with 10 bases between them. Per germline, CDR1 SGHAT and CDR2 FQNNGV. CDR3 region: CASSLNSGADTQYF. The CDR3 DNA is TGTGCCAGCAGCTTAAATAGCGGAGCAGATACGCAGTATTTT.